This TCR beta chain was identified in a study of cytomegalovirus exposure and HLA in healthy donors. With 60 Vbeta and 13 Jbeta primers, the PCR was carried out. TCRdb keeps only in-frame clones here, not all; method: immunoSEQ multiplex PCR. In all, the sample yields approximately 120,000 clones. The ends were cut back, 0 bases at V and 1 base at J, with 7 bases in the middle. The CDR3 totals 14 residues. Sequencing was carried out using PBMCs. This sequence joins TRBV5-3 and TRBJ1-1; D is unclear. TRBV5-3 is marked as an open reading frame, function uncertain. The clonotype originates from a man aged 35 to 55 in good health and CMV-seronegative. The CDR3 bases are TGTGCCAGAAGCTTGGAGTACGGGAACACTGAAGCTTTCTTT. Translated, it gives CARSLEYGNTEAFF.